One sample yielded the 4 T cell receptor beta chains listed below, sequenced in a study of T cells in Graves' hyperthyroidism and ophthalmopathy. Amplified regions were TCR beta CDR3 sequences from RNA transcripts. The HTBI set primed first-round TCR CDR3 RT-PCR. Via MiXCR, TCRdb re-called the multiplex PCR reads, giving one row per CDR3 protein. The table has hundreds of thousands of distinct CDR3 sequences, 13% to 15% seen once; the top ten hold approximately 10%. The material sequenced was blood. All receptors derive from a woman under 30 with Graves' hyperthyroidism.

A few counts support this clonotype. CDR3 amino acids: CASSSGVYNEQYF. The CDR3 nucleotides read TGTGCCAGCAGCTCCGGAGTCTACAATGAGCAGTACTTC. The chain links TRBV5-6 to TRBJ2-1; unclear D gene. The DNA end is more similar to TRBJ2-7, so the J call may be wrong. The V gene's germline CDR1 is SGHDT and CDR2 YYEEEE. CDR3 length: 13 residues.

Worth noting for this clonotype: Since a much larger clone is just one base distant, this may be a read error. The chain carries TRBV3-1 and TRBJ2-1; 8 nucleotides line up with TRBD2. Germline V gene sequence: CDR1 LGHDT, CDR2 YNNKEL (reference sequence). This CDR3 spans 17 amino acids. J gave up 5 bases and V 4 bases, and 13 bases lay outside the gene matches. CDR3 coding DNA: TGTGCCAGCAGCCGAGGGTCAGCGGGAGTTCGAAACAATGAGCAGTTCTTC. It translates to CASSRGSAGVRNNEQFF.

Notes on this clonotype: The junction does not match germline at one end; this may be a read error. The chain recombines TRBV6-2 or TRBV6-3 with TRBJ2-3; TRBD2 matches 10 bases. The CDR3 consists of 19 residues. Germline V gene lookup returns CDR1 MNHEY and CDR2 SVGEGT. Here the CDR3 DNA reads TGTGTCAGCAGTGGGGGGCGAACTAGCGGGACCCCTAGCACAGATACGCAGTATTTT. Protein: CVSSGGRTSGTPSTDTQYF.

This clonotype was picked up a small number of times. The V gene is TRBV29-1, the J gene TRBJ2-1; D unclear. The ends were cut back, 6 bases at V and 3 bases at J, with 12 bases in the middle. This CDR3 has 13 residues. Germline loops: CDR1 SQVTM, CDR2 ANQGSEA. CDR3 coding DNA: TGCAGCGTCCGTGGCAGGTTCTACAATGAGCAGTTCTTC. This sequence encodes CSVRGRFYNEQFF.